This TCR beta chain was captured by sequencing in a study of cytomegalovirus exposure and HLA in healthy donors. Study at large: Among about 200 million T cells, an earlier analysis found approximately 110 million unique TCR beta sequences. Of all 400 or so donors who were genotyped, about 84% belonged to the Caucasian-associated ancestry cluster. Overall study results and limits: TCR beta V- and J-gene trimming was later associated with a missense DCLRE1C variant.

This clone showed up just a few times. What it recognizes is unknown. In the PCR, 60 Vbeta and 13 Jbeta primers were used. In the study's own analysis: Later work found approximately 80 million unique TCR beta chains, with some 11 million shared. Clones were sequenced by immunoSEQ multiplex PCR, and TCRdb holds only the in-frame ones, with some missing. The D gene and trimming were derived from the DNA, and the V and J assignments and clone size from that table. This table holds about 110,000 clones, over 60% found once. V shed 3 bases and J shed 3 bases, with 17 bases lying between them. Germline CDR1 reads MGHRA; CDR2 reads YSYEKL. The CDR3 runs to 16 residues.

The source of this sequence is a woman in her twenties or thirties in good health and CMV-seronegative. This sequence joins TRBV4-1 and TRBJ1-2; possible D gene TRBD1, 6 bases. The material sequenced was PBMCs. CDR3 sequence reads: CASSHPDIRGDYGYTF. The CDR3 DNA reads TGCGCCAGCAGCCATCCCGACATCAGGGGTGACTATGGCTACACCTTC.